This T cell receptor beta chain was obtained from a study of T cells in Graves' hyperthyroidism and ophthalmopathy. Diagnosis relied on clinical symptoms, serum thyroxine and TRAb, thyroid ultrasound and orbital computed tomography. The source material, RNA transcripts, was used to amplify TCR beta CDR3 regions. The primer set for the first-round RT-PCR of the TCR CDR3 was HTBI. TCRdb re-called the multiplex PCR reads through MiXCR, storing one row per CDR3 protein. The table includes 250,000 to 350,000 distinct CDR3 sequences, about 17% detected once. The study's findings and limits: Researchers found most expanded thyroid clonotypes above 0.001 in blood as well.

Germline V lookup: CDR1 MNHNS, CDR2 SASEGT. The CDR3 has 13 residues. Trimming stripped 2 bases from V and 7 bases from J, with 11 bases between. This clonotype came up many times. What it recognizes is unknown. The sequence was collected from a woman aged 55 to 70 with Graves' ophthalmopathy. Sequences were obtained from blood. The rearrangement uses TRBV6-1 and TRBJ1-1, with a tentative D call TRBD1 (5 bases). CDR3 DNA sequence: TGTGCCAGCAGTGAACGGACGGGGGGTGAAGCTTTCTTT. The encoded protein is CASSERTGGEAFF.